Listed below are T cell receptor beta chains from one sample, sequenced in a study of blood T cell repertoires in COVID-19. The table came from immunoSEQ multiplex PCR; TCRdb's copy has only in-frame clones and leaves some out. The data contain some 140,000 clones, about 90% of them singletons. The material sequenced was peripheral blood. These receptors all come from a middle-aged man with acute or convalescent COVID-19. Each CDR3 is given with its conserved first and last residue. The order of the fields is clone size, D gene, V gene, J gene, CDR3 DNA, CDR3 protein. A D gene is named only where the DNA matches it firmly. Clone size, where shown, is once, few, many, or a class for clones that have expanded.

>.|.|TRBV21-1|TRBJ2-1
TGTGCCAGCAGCAAACGGATAGCGGGAGGCCCAGAGGATGAGCAGTTCTTC
CASSKRIAGGPEDEQFF
>.|.|TRBV6-5|TRBJ1-4
TGTGCCAGCAGCTACCGTGGGGCAGCAACTAATGAAAAACTGTTTTTT
CASSYRGAATNEKLFF
>once|.|TRBV2|TRBJ2-5
TGTGCCAGCAGAAATGATGCGGGGTCGCGGGTTGCCCAGTACTTC
CASRNDAGSRVAQYF
>.|TRBD2|TRBV5-4|TRBJ2-4
TGTGCCAGCAGCCACGGGGGGGGCGTCGCCAAAAACATTCAGTACTTC
CASSHGGGVAKNIQYF
>once|TRBD2|TRBV27|TRBJ2-7
TGTGCCAGCAGTTTATCGTCCGGGACTAGCGGGATCTACGAGCAGTACTTC
CASSLSSGTSGIYEQYF
>once|.|TRBV5-1|TRBJ2-3
TGCGCCAGCAGCTACAGGGAGCGGGGCGCGGGGACAGATACGCAGTATTTT
CASSYRERGAGTDTQYF
>.|.|TRBV2|TRBJ1-5
TGTGCCAGCAGGCCGTGGGGGGGGCTGCCCCAGCATTTT
CASRPWGGLPQHF
>.|TRBD1|TRBV13|TRBJ1-6
TGTGCCAGCAGCCGAGACAGGGGAGGATCACCCCTCCACTTT
CASSRDRGGSPLHF
>.|.|TRBV4-1|TRBJ1-5
TGCGCCAGCAGCCGCCATGGGCAGGATCAACAGCCCCAGCATTTT
CASSRHGQDQQPQHF
>.|.|TRBV12-3/TRBV12-4|TRBJ1-1
TGTGCCAGCAGGTCTCAGGGGAACACTGAAGCTTTCTTT
CASRSQGNTEAFF
>once|TRBD1|TRBV9|TRBJ2-3
TGTGCCAGCAGCAACCGGGACAGGGGCACAGATACGCAGTATTTT
CASSNRDRGTDTQYF
>.|TRBD2|TRBV10-1|TRBJ2-3
TGCGCCAGCAGTGAGTCGACCGGGGGGTGGAATACGCAGTATTTT
CASSESTGGWNTQYF
>.|.|TRBV19|TRBJ2-2
TGTGCCAGTAGTATAGGGATGGGACTCTCCACCGGGGAGCTGTTTTTT
CASSIGMGLSTGELFF
>.|TRBD2|TRBV18|TRBJ2-3
TGTGCCAGCTCACCACCGGCGGGAGGGTCAGATACGCAGTATTTT
CASSPPAGGSDTQYF
>.|.|TRBV28|TRBJ1-5
TGTGCCAGCAGGGGGCCCCCGAGGTCGCCCCAGCATTTT
CASRGPPRSPQHF